This TCR beta chain is from a study of technical replicates of blood from a few donors (dated by TCRdb to 2017 to 2019). CDR3 length: 16 amino acids, cysteine to phenylalanine. Left in the record is the CDR3 DNA by itself, 48 bases read in frame from the first base. The germline V end is reduced by 7 bases and the J end by 7 bases; junction bases left unmatched: 11. Looking up the germline V gene (reference sequence) yields CDR1 LNHDA and CDR2 SQIVND. The method was the immunoSEQ multiplex PCR assay. TCRdb limited this immuneACCESS table to in-frame rearrangements with V and J called. A share of clones is missing; checked studies link under half to unresolved V genes, and the rest is unexplained. This sample has about 81,000 clones in its table, and around 95% of those were observed once. More than 0.35% of the sample lies in the top ten. Concerning this clone: Its antigen specificity is not known. No per-base quality is available; no much larger clone lies one base away.

The chain was built from TRBV19 and TRBJ2-1; the junction holds 12 bases that match TRBD2. The source material was T cells isolated from PBMCs. This sequence was found in a human donor in good health. The DNA sequence is as follows: TGTGCCAGTACCCGACTAGCGGGAGATTTGGGGAATGAGCAGTTCTTC. It is translated as CASTRLAGDLGNEQFF. The full variable domain, completed from the reference TRBV19 and TRBJ2-1 proteins outside the CDR3, reads DGGITQSPKYLFRKEGQNVTLSCEQNLNHDAMYWYRQDPGQGLRLIYYSQIVNDFQKGDIAEGYSVSREKKESFPLTVTSAQKNPTAFYLCASTRLAGDLGNEQFFGPGTRLTVL.